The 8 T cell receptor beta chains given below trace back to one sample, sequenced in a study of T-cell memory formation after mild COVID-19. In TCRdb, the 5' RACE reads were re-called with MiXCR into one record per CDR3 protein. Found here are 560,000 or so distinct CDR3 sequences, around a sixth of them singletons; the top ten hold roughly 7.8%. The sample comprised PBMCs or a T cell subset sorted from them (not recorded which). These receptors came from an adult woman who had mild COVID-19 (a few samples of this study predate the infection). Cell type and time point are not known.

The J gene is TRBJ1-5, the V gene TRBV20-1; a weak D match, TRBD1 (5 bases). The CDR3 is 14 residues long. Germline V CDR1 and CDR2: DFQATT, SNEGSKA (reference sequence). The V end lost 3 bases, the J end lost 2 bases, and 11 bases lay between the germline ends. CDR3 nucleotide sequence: TGCAGTGCTAGGCGGGGCAGCGGCAATCAGCCCCAGCATTTT. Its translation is CSARRGSGNQPQHF.

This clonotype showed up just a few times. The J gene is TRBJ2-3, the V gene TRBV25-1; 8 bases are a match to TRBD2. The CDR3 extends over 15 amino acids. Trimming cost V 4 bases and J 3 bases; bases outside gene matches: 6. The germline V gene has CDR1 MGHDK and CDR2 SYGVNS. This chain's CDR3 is CASSVLAVPTDTQYF. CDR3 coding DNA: TGTGCCAGCAGTGTACTAGCGGTACCTACAGATACGCAGTATTTT.

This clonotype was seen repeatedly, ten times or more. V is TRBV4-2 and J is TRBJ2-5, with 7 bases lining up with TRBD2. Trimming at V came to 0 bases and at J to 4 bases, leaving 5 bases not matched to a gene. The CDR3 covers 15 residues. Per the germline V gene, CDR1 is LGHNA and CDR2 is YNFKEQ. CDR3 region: CASSQDFSGGETQYF. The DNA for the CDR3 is TGTGCCAGCAGCCAAGATTTTTCGGGAGGAGAGACCCAGTACTTC.

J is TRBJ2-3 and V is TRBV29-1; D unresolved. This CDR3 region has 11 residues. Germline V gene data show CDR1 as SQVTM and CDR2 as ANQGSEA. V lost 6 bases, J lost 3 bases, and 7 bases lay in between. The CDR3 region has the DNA TGCAGCGTCGCCACAACAGATACGCAGTATTTT. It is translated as CSVATTDTQYF.

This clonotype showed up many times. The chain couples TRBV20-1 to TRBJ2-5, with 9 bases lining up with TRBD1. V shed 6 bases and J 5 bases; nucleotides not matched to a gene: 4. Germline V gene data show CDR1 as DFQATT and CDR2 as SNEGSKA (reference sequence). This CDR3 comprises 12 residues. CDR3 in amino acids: CSAMTGGETQYF. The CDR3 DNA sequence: TGCAGTGCCATGACAGGGGGGGAGACCCAGTACTTC.

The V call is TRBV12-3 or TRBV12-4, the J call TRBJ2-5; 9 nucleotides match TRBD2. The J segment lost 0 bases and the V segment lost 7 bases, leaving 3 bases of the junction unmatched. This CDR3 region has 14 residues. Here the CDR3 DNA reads TGTGCCAGCACTCTAGCGGGGTACCAAGAGACCCAGTACTTC. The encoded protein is CASTLAGYQETQYF.

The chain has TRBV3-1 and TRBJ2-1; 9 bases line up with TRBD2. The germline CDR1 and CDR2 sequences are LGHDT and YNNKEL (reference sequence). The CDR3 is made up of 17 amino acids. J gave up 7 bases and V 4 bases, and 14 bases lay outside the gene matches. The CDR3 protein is CASSPPGLATFRNEQFF. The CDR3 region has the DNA TGTGCCAGCAGCCCTCCGGGACTAGCTACCTTCCGGAATGAGCAGTTCTTC.

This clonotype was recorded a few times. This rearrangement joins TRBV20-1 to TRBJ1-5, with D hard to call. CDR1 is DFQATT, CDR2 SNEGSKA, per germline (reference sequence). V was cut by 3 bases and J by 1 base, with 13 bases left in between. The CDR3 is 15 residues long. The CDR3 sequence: CSASSEPGSNQPQHF. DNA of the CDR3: TGCAGTGCTAGTTCGGAGCCGGGAAGCAATCAGCCCCAGCATTTT.